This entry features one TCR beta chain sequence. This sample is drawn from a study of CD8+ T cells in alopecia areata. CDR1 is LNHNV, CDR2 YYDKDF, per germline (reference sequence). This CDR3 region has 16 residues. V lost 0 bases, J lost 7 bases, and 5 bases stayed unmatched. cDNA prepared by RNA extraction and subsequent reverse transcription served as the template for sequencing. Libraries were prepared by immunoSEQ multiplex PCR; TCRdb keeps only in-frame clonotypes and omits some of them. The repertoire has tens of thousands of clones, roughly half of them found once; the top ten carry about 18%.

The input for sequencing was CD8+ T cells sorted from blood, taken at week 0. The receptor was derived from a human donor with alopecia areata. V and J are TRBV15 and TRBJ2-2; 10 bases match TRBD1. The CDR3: CATSREGQGIVGELFF. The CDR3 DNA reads TGTGCCACCAGCAGAGAGGGACAGGGGATAGTCGGGGAGCTGTTTTTT.